The 15 T cell receptor beta chains below were found in one sample sequenced in a study of blood T cell repertoires in COVID-19 (dated by TCRdb to the early 2020s). Libraries were made using the immunoSEQ multiplex PCR assay. Not all clones reach the TCRdb copy of this immuneACCESS table, which keeps in-frame sequences only. Checked studies attribute under half of the gap to unresolved V genes and leave the rest unexplained. The sample table holds some 100,000 clones, of which over 60% were seen once. The top ten constitute 5% to 7.5% of the sample. The sequencing input was peripheral blood. The source is a man between 65 and 85 years old with acute or convalescent COVID-19.

This chain links TRBV5-4 with TRBJ1-1; no clear D. There are 13 residues in the CDR3. Looked up from germline, CDR1 is SGHNT and CDR2 is YYREEE (reference sequence). The V end was cut by 0 bases, the J end by 3 bases, with 6 bases between. CDR3 DNA sequence: TGTGCCAGCAGCTTGGGGCAGGACACTGAAGCTTTCTTT. Its protein is CASSLGQDTEAFF.

The chain combines TRBV27 with TRBJ2-7; TRBD2 is a possible D gene (5 bases). V shed 0 bases and J shed 0 bases, with 12 bases lying between them. The V gene's germline CDR1 is MNHEY and CDR2 SMNVEV (reference sequence). There are 16 residues in the CDR3. CDR3 region: CASSLSGLPSSYEQYF. The CDR3 nucleotides read TGTGCCAGCAGTTTATCCGGACTGCCGAGCTCCTACGAGCAGTACTTC.

The count of this clone is one. J is TRBJ1-1 and V is TRBV2; 9 bases are a match to TRBD1. The CDR3 extends over 13 amino acids. The trim removed 9 bases at V and 5 bases at J, leaving 7 bases unmatched. Per the germline V gene, CDR1 is SNHLY and CDR2 is FYNNEI. CDR3 coding DNA: TGTGCCAGTAGCACAGGGGGCTATACTGAAGCTTTCTTT. Amino acids: CASSTGGYTEAFF.

This chain uses TRBV3-1 (or the pseudogene TRBV3-2) with TRBJ2-2; 10 nucleotides match TRBD2. The V gene's germline CDR1 is LGHDT and CDR2 YNNKEL (reference sequence). Trimming cost V 3 bases and J 5 bases; bases outside gene matches: 6. This CDR3 has 16 amino acids. DNA of the CDR3: TGTGCCAGCAGCCACCCCAGGACTAGCGGTACCGGGGAGCTGTTTTTT. Protein sequence: CASSHPRTSGTGELFF.

V is TRBV5-1 and J is TRBJ2-5, with D perhaps matching TRBD1 (5 bases). The CDR3 runs 16 residues. Deletions cut 2 bases from V and 1 base from J, with 15 bases between. Per the germline V gene, CDR1 is SGHRS and CDR2 is YFSETQ. For the CDR3, the DNA is TGCGCCAGCAGCTTAGGCCCCCAGGGCTCCCAAGAGACCCAGTACTTC. Encoded protein: CASSLGPQGSQETQYF.

This rearrangement joins TRBV7-2 to TRBJ2-7; 10 positions match TRBD1. CDR3 size: 16 residues. Germline lookup yields CDR1 SGHTA and CDR2 FQGNSA. Trimming cost V 1 base and J 6 bases; bases outside gene matches: 9. CDR3 nucleotides: TGTGCCAGCAGCTTAGACGCCGGGACAGGGGATTCCGAGCAGTACTTC. Its protein product is CASSLDAGTGDSEQYF.

The chain uses TRBV4-3 and TRBJ2-2, with 12 positions matching TRBD1. Per the germline V gene, CDR1 is LGHNA and CDR2 is YSLEER. The CDR3 has 17 amino acids. The junction had 7 bases not matched to a gene; V was cut back by 0 bases and J by 8 bases. The chain's CDR3 is CASSQDGTGGPRGELFF. The DNA for the CDR3 is TGCGCCAGCAGCCAAGATGGGACAGGGGGCCCAAGGGGGGAGCTGTTTTTT.

The chain joins TRBV5-1 to TRBJ1-1; 7 bases are shared with TRBD1. The J segment lost 1 base and the V segment lost 4 bases, leaving 1 base of the junction unmatched. The CDR3 length is 13 residues. Germline CDR1 reads SGHRS; CDR2 reads YFSETQ. The CDR3 here is CASSRTGNTEAFF. The CDR3 nucleotides read TGCGCCAGCAGCAGGACAGGGAACACTGAAGCTTTCTTT.

The gene calls are TRBV7-2 and TRBJ1-2; D is unresolved. Germline V gene lookup returns CDR1 SGHTA and CDR2 FQGNSA. With 4 bases removed from V and 6 bases from J, the gap between germline ends came to 9 bases. The CDR3 runs 12 residues. CDR3 bases: TGTGCCAGCAGCTACGACTCGGATGGCTACACCTTC. Its protein product is CASSYDSDGYTF.

CDR3 sequence: CASSQALAGISPLHF. CDR3 nucleotides: TGCGCCAGCAGCCAGGCCCTGGCCGGGATTTCACCCCTCCACTTT. The genes are TRBV4-1 and TRBJ1-6; D uncertain. The CDR3 runs 15 residues. V was cut by 3 bases and J by 9 bases, with 15 bases left in between. CDR1 is MGHRA and CDR2 is YSYEKL in the germline V gene.

The gene calls are TRBV5-1 and TRBJ2-3, with 7 bases fitting TRBD1. The germline gives CDR1 SGHRS, CDR2 YFSETQ. The CDR3 has 14 amino acids. CDR3 nucleotides: TGCGCTACCAAAGGGGGCCGAAGCACAGATACGCAGTATTTT. Protein sequence: CATKGGRSTDTQYF. The full variable domain, completed using reference TRBV5-1 and TRBJ2-3, is KAGVTQTPRYLIKTRGQQVTLSCSPISGHRSVSWYQQTPGQGLQFLFEYFSETQRNKGNFPGRFSGRQFSNSRSEMNVSTLELGDSALYLCATKGGRSTDTQYFGPGTRLTVL.

This clone was observed once. The chain employs TRBV5-8 and TRBJ2-1, with 8 bases aligning to TRBD2. V trimming: 1 base; J trimming: 9 bases; junction bases outside the gene matches: 6. This CDR3 region has 14 residues. CDR1 and CDR2 (germline): SGHTS, YDEGEE. CDR3: CASSLPGRAGEQFF. The CDR3 DNA reads as TGTGCCAGCAGCTTGCCCGGGAGGGCCGGTGAGCAGTTCTTC.

The rearrangement joins TRBV13 to TRBJ2-1; perhaps TRBD2 as D (7 bases). The CDR3 extends over 17 amino acids. Per the germline V gene, CDR1 is PRHDT and CDR2 is FYEKMQ (reference sequence). The V gene lost 1 base and the J gene lost 2 bases, with 15 bases spanning the gap. CDR3 protein: CASSLAGGRPPYNEQFF. DNA of the CDR3: TGTGCCAGCAGCTTAGCGGGGGGCCGCCCCCCCTACAATGAGCAGTTCTTC.

V is TRBV7-3 and J is TRBJ1-2, with TRBD1 identical over 9 bases. Germline V gene data show CDR1 as SGHTA and CDR2 as FQGTGA. This CDR3 contains 15 residues. Germline trimming cut 4 bases from V and 4 bases from J; bases unmatched to any gene: 7. The CDR3 DNA is TGTGCCAGCAGCTCGCCGGGACAGGGTCGCTATGGCTACACCTTC. It codes for CASSSPGQGRYGYTF.

This sequence joins TRBV27 and TRBJ2-3, with TRBD2 identical over 10 bases. The V gene's germline CDR1 is MNHEY and CDR2 SMNVEV (reference sequence). The length of the CDR3 is 17 residues. V shed 5 bases and J 4 bases; nucleotides not matched to a gene: 12. The CDR3, as DNA: TGTGCCAGCAGTCTCGCCGCTAGCGGGAGTTGGTCAGATACGCAGTATTTT. Translation: CASSLAASGSWSDTQYF.